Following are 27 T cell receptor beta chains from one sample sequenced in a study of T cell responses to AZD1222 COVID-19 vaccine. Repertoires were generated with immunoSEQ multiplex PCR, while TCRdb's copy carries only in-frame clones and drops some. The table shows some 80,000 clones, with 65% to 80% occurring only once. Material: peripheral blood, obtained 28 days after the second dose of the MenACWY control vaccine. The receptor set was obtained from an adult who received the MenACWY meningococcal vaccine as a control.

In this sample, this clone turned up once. CDR3 residues: CASSIAGRATDTQYF. The CDR3 nucleotides are TGTGCCAGTAGTATAGCAGGACGGGCCACAGATACGCAGTATTTT. The chain joins TRBV19 to TRBJ2-3; the D is unclear. Trimming pared 1 base from V and 2 bases from J, leaving 10 bases between. This CDR3 has 15 residues. CDR1 is LNHDA, CDR2 SQIVND, per germline (reference sequence).

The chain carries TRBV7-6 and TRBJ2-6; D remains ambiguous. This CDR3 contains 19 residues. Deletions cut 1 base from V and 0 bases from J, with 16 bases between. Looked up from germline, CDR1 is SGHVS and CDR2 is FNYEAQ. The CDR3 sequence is CASSLELGRPFSGANVLTF. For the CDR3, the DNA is TGTGCCAGCAGCTTAGAGCTAGGACGACCGTTCTCTGGGGCCAACGTCCTGACTTTC.

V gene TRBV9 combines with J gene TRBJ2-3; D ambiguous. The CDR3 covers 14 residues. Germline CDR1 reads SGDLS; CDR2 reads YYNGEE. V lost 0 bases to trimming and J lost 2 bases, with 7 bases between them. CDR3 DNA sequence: TGTGCCAGCAGCGTAGGGCCAGACACAGATACGCAGTATTTT. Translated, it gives CASSVGPDTDTQYF.

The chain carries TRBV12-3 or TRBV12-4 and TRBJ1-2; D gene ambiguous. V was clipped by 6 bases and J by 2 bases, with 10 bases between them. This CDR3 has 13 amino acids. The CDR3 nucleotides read TGTGCCAGCAGCCCGACCGTCAACTATGGCTACACCTTC. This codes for CASSPTVNYGYTF.

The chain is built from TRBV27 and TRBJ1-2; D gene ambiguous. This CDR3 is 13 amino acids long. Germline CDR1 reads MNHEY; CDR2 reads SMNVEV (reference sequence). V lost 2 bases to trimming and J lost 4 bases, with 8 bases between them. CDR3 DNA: TGTGCCAGCAGTTTAAGCTTCGTCTATGGCTACACCTTC. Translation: CASSLSFVYGYTF.

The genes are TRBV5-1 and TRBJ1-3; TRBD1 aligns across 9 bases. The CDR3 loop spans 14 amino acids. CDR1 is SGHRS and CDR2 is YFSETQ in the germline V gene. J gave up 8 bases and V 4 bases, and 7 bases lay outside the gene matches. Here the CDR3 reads CASSRTGVEDTIYF. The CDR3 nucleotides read TGCGCCAGCAGCCGGACAGGGGTAGAAGACACCATATATTTT. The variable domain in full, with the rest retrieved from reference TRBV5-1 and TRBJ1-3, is KAGVTQTPRYLIKTRGQQVTLSCSPISGHRSVSWYQQTPGQGLQFLFEYFSETQRNKGNFPGRFSGRQFSNSRSEMNVSTLELGDSALYLCASSRTGVEDTIYFGEGSWLTVV.

CDR3 protein: CASSQDLAAPSYEQYF. In DNA, the CDR3 is TGCGCCAGCAGCCAAGATTTAGCGGCTCCCTCCTACGAGCAGTACTTC. The chain uses TRBV4-3 and TRBJ2-7, with TRBD2 as a possible D gene (6 bases). V lost 0 bases and J 0 bases, leaving 12 bases between the germline ends. The CDR3 contains 16 residues. Germline lookup yields CDR1 LGHNA and CDR2 YSLEER.

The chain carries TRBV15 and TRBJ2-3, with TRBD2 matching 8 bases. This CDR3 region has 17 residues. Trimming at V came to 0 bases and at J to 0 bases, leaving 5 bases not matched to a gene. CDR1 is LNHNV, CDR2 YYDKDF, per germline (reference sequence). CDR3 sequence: CATSRELAGRSTDTQYF. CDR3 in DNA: TGTGCCACCAGCAGAGAATTAGCGGGGAGAAGCACAGATACGCAGTATTTT.

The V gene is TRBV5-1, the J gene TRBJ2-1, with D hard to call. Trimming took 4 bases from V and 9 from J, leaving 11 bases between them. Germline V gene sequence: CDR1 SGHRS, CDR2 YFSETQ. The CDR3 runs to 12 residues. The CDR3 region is CASSTNSAEQFF. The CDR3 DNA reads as TGCGCCAGCAGCACGAACTCCGCTGAGCAGTTCTTC.

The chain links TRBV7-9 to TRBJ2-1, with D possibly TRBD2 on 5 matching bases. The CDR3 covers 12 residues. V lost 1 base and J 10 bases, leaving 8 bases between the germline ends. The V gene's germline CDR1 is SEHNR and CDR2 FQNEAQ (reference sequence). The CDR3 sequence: CASSLEGGEQFF. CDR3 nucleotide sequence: TGTGCCAGCAGCTTAGAAGGCGGGGAGCAGTTCTTC.

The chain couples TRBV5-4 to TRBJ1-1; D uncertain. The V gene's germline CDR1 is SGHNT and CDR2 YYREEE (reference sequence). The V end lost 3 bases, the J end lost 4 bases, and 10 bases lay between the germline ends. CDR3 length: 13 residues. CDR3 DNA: TGTGCCAGCAGCTCGGAATCGGGCACTGAAGCTTTCTTT. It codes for CASSSESGTEAFF. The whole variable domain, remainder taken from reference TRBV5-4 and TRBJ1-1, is ETGVTQSPTHLIKTRGQQVTLRCSSQSGHNTVSWYQQALGQGPQFIFQYYREEENGRGNFPPRFSGLQFPNYSSELNVNALELDDSALYLCASSSESGTEAFFGQGTRLTVV.

The CDR3 region has the DNA TGTGCCAGTAGTCCGAGGGGGGACGGGGAGCTGTTTTTT. Protein product: CASSPRGDGELFF. The rearrangement uses TRBV19 and TRBJ2-2; TRBD1 or TRBD2 may be the D gene (6 bases each). The CDR3 length is 13 residues. V lost 5 bases, J lost 7 bases, and 11 bases lay in between. Germline assignment: CDR1 LNHDA and CDR2 SQIVND (reference sequence).

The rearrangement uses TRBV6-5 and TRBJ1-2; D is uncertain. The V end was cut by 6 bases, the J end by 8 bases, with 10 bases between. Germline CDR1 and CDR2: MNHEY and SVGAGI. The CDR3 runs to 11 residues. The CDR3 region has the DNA TGTGCCAGCAGCTCCAATGGGGGCTACACCTTC. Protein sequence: CASSSNGGYTF.

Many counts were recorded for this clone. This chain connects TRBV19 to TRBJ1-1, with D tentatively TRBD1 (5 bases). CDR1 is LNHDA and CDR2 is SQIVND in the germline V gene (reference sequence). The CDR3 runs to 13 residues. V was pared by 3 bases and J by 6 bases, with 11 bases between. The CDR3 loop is CASSMWQGAEAFF. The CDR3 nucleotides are TGTGCCAGTAGTATGTGGCAGGGCGCTGAAGCTTTCTTT. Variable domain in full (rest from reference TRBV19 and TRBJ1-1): DGGITQSPKYLFRKEGQNVTLSCEQNLNHDAMYWYRQDPGQGLRLIYYSQIVNDFQKGDIAEGYSVSREKKESFPLTVTSAQKNPTAFYLCASSMWQGAEAFFGQGTRLTVV.

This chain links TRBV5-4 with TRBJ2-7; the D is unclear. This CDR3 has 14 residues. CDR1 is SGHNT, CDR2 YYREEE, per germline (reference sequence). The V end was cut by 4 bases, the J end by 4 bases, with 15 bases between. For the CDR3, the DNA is TGTGCCAGCAGCCTGGACGGATTATTTTACGAGCAGTACTTC. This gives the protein CASSLDGLFYEQYF. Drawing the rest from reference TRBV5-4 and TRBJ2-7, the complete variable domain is ETGVTQSPTHLIKTRGQQVTLRCSSQSGHNTVSWYQQALGQGPQFIFQYYREEENGRGNFPPRFSGLQFPNYSSELNVNALELDDSALYLCASSLDGLFYEQYFGPGTRLTVT.

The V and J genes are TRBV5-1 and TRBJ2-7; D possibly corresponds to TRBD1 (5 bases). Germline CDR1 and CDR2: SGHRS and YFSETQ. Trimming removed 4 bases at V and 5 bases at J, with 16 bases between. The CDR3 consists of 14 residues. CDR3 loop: CASSLQTWGDEQYF. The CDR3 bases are TGCGCCAGCAGCCTACAGACCTGGGGCGACGAGCAGTACTTC.

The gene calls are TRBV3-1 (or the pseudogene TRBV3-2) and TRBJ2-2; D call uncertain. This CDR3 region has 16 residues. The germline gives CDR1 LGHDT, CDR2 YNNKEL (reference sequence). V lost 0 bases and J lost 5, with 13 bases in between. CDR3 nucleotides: TGTGCCAGCAGCCAAGAACCCCCCGGGTTTACCGGGGAGCTGTTTTTT. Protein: CASSQEPPGFTGELFF.

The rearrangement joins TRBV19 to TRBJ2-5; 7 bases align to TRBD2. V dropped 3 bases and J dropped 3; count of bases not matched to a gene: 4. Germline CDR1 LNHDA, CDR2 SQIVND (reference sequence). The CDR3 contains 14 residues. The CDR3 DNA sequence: TGTGCCAGTAGTATGGGAGGGATAGAAGAGACCCAGTACTTC. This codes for CASSMGGIEETQYF.

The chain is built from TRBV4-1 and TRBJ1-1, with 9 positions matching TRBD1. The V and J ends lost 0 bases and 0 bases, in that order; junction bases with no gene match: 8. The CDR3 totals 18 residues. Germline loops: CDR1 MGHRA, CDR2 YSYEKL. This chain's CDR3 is CASSQDSGQGWMNTEAFF. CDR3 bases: TGCGCCAGCAGCCAAGACTCTGGACAGGGGTGGATGAACACTGAAGCTTTCTTT.

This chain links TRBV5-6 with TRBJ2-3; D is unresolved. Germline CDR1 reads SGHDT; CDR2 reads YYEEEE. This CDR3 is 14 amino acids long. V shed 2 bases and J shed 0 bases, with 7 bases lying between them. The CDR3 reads CASSFQPSTDTQYF. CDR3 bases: TGTGCCAGCAGCTTCCAGCCGAGCACAGATACGCAGTATTTT.

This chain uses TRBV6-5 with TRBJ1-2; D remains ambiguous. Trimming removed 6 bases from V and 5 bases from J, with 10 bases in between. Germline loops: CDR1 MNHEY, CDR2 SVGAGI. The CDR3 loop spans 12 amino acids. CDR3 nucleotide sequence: TGTGCCAGCAGCGATCGGACTTATGGCTACACCTTC. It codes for CASSDRTYGYTF.

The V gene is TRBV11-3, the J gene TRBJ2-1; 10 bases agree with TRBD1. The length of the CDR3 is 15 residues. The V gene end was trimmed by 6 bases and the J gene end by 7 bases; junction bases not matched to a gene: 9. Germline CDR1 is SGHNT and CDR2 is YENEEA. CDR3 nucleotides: TGTGCCAGCAGTTCGACAGGGGGCGAAGGGAATGAGCAGTTCTTC. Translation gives CASSSTGGEGNEQFF.

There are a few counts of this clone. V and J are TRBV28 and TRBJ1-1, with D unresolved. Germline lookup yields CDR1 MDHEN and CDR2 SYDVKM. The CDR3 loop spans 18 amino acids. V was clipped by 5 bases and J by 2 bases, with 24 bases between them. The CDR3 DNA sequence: TGTGCCAGCAGTCTGCTAACCAATGCGGCGCGCAGAAACACTGAAGCTTTCTTT. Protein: CASSLLTNAARRNTEAFF.

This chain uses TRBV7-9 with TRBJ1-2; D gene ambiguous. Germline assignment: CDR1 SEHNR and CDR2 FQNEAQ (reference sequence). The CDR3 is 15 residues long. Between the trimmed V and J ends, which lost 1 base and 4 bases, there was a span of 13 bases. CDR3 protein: CASSLDDGGLYGYTF. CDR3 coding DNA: TGTGCCAGCAGCTTAGACGACGGTGGACTCTATGGCTACACCTTC.

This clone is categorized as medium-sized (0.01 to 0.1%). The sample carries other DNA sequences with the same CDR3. CDR3 protein: CASSLGSQPQHF. The DNA for the CDR3 is TGTGCCAGCAGCTTAGGGAGTCAGCCCCAGCATTTT. The chain carries TRBV7-9 and TRBJ1-5; D not resolved. V was shortened by 1 base and J by 6 bases, with 4 bases between the two germline ends. Germline V CDR1 and CDR2: SEHNR, FQNEAQ (reference sequence). The CDR3 is made up of 12 amino acids. Full variable domain (remainder filled in from reference TRBV7-9 and TRBJ1-5): DTGVSQNPRHKITKRGQNVTFRCDPISEHNRLYWYRQTLGQGPEFLTYFQNEAQLEKSRLLSDRFSAERPKGSFSTLEIQRTEQGDSAMYLCASSLGSQPQHFGDGTRLSIL.

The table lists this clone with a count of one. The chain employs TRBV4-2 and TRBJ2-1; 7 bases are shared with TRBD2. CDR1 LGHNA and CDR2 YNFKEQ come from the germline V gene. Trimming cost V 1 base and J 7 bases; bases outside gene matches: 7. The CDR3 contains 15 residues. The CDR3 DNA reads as TGTGCCAGCAGCCAAGCAAAGCGGGAAGGGAATGAGCAGTTCTTC. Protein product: CASSQAKREGNEQFF.

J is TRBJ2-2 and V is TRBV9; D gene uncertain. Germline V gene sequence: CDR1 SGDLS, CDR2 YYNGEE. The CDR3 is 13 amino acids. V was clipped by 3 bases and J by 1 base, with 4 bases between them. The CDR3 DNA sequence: TGTGCCAGCAGCGCATTGAACACCGGGGAGCTGTTTTTT. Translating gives CASSALNTGELFF.